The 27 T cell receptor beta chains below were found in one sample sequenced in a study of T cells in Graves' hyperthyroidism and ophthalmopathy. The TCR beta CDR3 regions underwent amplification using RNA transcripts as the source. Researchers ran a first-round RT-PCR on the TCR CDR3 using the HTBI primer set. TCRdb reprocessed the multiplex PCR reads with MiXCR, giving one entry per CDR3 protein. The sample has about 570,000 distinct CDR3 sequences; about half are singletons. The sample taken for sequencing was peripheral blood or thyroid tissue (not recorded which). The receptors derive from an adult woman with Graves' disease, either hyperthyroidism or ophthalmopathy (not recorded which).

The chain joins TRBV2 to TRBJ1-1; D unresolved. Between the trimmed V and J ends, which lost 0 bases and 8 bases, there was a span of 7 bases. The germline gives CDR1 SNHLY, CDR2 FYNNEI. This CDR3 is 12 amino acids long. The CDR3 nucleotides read TGTGCCAGCAGTGAAGCCCCCAGGGAAGCTTTCTTT. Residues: CASSEAPREAFF.

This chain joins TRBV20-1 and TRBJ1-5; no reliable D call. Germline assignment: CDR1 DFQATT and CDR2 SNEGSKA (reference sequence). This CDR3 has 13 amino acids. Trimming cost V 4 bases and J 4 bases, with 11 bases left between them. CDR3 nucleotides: TGCAGTGCTAAGTTGAGATGGAATCAGCCCCAGCATTTT. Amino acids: CSAKLRWNQPQHF.

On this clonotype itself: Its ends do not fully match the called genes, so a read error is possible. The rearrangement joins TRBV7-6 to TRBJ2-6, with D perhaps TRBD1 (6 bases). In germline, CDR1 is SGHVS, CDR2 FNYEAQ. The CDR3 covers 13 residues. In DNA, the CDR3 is TGTGCCAGCAGCTTCAGGGGTCGTAACACTGAAGCTTTC. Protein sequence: CASSFRGRNTEAF.

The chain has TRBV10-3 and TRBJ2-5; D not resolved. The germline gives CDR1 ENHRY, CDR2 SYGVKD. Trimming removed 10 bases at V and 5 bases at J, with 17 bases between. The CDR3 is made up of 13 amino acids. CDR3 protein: CASNRSPLETQYF. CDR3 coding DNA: TGTGCCAGCAACCGTAGCCCATTGGAGACCCAGTACTTC.

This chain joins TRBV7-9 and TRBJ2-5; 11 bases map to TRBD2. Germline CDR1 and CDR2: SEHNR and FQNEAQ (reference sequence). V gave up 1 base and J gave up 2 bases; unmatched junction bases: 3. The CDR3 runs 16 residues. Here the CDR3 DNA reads TGTGCCAGCAGCTTAGGACTAGCGGGAAGACAAGAGACCCAGTACTTC. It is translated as CASSLGLAGRQETQYF.

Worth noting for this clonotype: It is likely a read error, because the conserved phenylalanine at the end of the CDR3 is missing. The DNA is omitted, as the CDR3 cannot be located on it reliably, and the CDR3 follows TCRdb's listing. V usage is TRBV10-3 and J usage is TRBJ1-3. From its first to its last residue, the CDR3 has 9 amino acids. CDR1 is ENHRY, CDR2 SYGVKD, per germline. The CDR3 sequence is CAIRPDIPT.

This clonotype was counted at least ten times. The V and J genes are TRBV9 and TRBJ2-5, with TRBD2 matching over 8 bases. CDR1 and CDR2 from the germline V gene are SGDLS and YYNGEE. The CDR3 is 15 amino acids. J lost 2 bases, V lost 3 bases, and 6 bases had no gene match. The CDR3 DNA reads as TGTGCCAGCAGCGGGCGGGAGGACCTTCAAGAGACCCAGTACTTC. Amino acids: CASSGREDLQETQYF.

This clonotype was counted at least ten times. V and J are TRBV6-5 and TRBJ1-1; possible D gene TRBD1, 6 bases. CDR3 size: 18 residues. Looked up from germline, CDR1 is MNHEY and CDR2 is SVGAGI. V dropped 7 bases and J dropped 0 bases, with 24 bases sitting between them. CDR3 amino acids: CASNKNGGAFSVNTEAFF. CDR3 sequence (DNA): TGTGCCAGCAATAAAAACGGGGGGGCGTTTTCAGTGAACACTGAAGCTTTCTTT.

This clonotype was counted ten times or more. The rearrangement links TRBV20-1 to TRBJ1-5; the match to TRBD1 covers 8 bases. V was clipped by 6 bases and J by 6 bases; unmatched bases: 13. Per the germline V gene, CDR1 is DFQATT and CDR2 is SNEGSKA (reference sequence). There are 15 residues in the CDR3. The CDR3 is CSAPRGQGARQPQHF. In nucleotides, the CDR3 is TGCAGTGCCCCGAGAGGGCAGGGGGCGCGTCAGCCCCAGCATTTT.

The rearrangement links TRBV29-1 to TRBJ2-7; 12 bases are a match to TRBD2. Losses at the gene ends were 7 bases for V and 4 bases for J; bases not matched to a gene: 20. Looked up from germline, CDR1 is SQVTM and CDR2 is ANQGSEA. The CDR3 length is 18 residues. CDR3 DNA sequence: TGCAGCGCCCGGCTGCATGACGCTAGCGGGAGGGCCAGATACGAGCAGTACTTC. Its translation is CSARLHDASGRARYEQYF.

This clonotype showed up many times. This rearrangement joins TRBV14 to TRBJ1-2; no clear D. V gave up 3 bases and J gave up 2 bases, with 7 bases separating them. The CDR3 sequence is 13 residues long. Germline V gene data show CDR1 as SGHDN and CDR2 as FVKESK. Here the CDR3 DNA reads TGTGCCAGCAGCCAGGGAGCCAACTATGGCTACACCTTC. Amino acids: CASSQGANYGYTF. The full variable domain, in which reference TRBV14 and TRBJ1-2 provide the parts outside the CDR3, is EAGVTQFPSHSVIEKGQTVTLRCDPISGHDNLYWYRRVMGKEIKFLLHFVKESKQDESGMPNNRFLAERTGGTYSTLKVQPAELEDSGVYFCASSQGANYGYTFGSGTRLTVV.

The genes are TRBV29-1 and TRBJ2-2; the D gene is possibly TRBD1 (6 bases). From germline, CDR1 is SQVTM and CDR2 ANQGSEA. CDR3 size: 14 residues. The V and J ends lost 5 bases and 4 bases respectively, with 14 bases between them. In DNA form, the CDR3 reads TGCAGCGTTACCGGGACACCTTTCACCGGGGAGCTGTTTTTT. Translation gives CSVTGTPFTGELFF.

CDR3 nucleotides: TGTGCCAGCAGTTATGGGACAGGGGGCAGGAATCAGCCCCAGCATTTT. Residues: CASSYGTGGRNQPQHF. The V call is TRBV6-1, the J call TRBJ1-5; TRBD1 matches at 12 bases. The CDR3 consists of 16 residues. V lost 5 bases and J lost 4; bases outside the gene matches: 6. The germline V gene encodes CDR1 MNHNS and CDR2 SASEGT.

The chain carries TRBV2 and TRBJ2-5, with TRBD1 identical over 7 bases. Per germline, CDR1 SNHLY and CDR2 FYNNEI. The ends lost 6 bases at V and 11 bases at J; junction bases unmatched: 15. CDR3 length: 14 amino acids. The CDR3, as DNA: TGTGCCAGCAGGAATTCTCGGGCAGGGGGAGAGCAGTACTTC. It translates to CASRNSRAGGEQYF.

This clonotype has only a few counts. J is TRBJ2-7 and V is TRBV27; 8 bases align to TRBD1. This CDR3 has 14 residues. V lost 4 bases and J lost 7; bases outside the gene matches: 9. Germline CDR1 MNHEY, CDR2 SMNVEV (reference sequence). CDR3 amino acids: CASSSLDRVEEQYF. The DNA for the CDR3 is TGTGCCAGCAGTTCCTTGGACAGGGTTGAAGAGCAGTACTTC.

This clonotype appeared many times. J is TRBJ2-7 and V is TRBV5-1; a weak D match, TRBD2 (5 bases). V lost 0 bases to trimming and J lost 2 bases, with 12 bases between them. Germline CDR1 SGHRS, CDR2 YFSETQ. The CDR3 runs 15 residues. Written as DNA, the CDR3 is TGCGCCAGCAGCTTGGGACCTGGGAGAACCTACGAGCAGTACTTC. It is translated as CASSLGPGRTYEQYF.

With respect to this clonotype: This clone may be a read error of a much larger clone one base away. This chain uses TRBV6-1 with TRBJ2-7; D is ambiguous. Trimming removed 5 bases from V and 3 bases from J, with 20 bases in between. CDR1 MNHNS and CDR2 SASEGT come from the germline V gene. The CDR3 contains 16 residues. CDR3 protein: CASSQGVRPADYEQYF. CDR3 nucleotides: TGTGCCAGCAGTCAAGGAGTCAGGCCGGCGGACTACGAGCAGTACTTC.

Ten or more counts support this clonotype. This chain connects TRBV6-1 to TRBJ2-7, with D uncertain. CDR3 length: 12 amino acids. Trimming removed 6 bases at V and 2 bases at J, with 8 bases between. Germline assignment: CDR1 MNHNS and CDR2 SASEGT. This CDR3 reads CASRAVAYEQYF. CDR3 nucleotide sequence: TGTGCCAGCAGGGCAGTGGCCTACGAGCAGTACTTC.

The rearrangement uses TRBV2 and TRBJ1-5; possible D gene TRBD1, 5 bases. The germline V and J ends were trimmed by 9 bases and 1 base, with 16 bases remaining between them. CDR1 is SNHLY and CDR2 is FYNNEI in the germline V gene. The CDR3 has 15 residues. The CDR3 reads CASSIAGRSNQPQHF. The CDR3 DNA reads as TGTGCCAGTAGTATCGCGGGGCGGAGCAATCAGCCCCAGCATTTT.

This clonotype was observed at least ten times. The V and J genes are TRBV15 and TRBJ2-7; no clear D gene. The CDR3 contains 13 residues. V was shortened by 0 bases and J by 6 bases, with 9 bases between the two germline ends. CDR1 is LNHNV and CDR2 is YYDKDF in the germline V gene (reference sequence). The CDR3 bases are TGTGCCACCAGCAGAGATCTGGGGTTCGAGCAGTACTTC. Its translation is CATSRDLGFEQYF.

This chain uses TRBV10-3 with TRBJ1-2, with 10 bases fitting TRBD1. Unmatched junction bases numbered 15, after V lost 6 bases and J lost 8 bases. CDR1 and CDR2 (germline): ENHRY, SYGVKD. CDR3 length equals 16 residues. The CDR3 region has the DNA TGTGCCATCAGGAAAAATACGGACAGGGGGAGGATCGGCTACACCTTC. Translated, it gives CAIRKNTDRGRIGYTF.

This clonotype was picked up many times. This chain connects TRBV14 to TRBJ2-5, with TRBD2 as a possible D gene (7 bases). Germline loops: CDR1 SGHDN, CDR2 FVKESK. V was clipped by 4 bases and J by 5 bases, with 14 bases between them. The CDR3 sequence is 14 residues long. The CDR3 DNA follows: TGTGCCAGCAGCCTGCGGGGGCCCGTGGAGACCCAGTACTTC. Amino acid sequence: CASSLRGPVETQYF. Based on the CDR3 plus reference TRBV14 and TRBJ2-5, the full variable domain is EAGVTQFPSHSVIEKGQTVTLRCDPISGHDNLYWYRRVMGKEIKFLLHFVKESKQDESGMPNNRFLAERTGGTYSTLKVQPAELEDSGVYFCASSLRGPVETQYFGPGTRLLVL.

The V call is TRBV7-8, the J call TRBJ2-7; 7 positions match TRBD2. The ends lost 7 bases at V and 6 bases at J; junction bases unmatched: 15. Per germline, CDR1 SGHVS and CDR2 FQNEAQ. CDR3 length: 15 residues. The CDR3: CASTVRVGAGAEQYF. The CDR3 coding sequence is TGTGCCAGCACTGTGCGTGTGGGTGCGGGAGCCGAGCAGTACTTC.

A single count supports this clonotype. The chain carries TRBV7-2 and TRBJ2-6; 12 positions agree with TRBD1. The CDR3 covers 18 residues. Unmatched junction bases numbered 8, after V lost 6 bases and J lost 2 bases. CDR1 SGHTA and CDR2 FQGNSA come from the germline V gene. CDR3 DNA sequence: TGTGCCAGCAGGGCGGCGGGACAGGGGGCCACTGGGGCCAACGTCCTGACTTTC. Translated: CASRAAGQGATGANVLTF.

The CDR3 sequence: CASSYYGRIRLHF. DNA of the CDR3: TGTGCCAGCAGCTATTACGGGAGGATCCGTCTCCACTTT. This rearrangement joins TRBV7-3 to TRBJ1-6; D unclear. V dropped 4 bases and J dropped 16 bases, with 17 bases sitting between them. Germline V CDR1 and CDR2: SGHTA, FQGTGA. CDR3 length equals 13 residues.

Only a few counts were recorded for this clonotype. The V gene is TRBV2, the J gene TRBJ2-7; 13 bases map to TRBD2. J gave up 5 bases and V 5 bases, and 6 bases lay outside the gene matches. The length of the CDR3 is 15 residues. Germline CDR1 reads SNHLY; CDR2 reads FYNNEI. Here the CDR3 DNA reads TGTGCCAGCAGTCGGACTAGCGGGAGTATCCACGAGCAGTACTTC. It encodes CASSRTSGSIHEQYF.

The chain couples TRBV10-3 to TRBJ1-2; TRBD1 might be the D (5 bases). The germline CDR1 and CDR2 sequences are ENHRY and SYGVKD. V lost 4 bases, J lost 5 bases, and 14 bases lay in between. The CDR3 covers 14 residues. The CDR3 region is CAISGTGLNYGYTF. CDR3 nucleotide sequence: TGTGCCATCAGTGGAACAGGCCTGAATTATGGCTACACCTTC.